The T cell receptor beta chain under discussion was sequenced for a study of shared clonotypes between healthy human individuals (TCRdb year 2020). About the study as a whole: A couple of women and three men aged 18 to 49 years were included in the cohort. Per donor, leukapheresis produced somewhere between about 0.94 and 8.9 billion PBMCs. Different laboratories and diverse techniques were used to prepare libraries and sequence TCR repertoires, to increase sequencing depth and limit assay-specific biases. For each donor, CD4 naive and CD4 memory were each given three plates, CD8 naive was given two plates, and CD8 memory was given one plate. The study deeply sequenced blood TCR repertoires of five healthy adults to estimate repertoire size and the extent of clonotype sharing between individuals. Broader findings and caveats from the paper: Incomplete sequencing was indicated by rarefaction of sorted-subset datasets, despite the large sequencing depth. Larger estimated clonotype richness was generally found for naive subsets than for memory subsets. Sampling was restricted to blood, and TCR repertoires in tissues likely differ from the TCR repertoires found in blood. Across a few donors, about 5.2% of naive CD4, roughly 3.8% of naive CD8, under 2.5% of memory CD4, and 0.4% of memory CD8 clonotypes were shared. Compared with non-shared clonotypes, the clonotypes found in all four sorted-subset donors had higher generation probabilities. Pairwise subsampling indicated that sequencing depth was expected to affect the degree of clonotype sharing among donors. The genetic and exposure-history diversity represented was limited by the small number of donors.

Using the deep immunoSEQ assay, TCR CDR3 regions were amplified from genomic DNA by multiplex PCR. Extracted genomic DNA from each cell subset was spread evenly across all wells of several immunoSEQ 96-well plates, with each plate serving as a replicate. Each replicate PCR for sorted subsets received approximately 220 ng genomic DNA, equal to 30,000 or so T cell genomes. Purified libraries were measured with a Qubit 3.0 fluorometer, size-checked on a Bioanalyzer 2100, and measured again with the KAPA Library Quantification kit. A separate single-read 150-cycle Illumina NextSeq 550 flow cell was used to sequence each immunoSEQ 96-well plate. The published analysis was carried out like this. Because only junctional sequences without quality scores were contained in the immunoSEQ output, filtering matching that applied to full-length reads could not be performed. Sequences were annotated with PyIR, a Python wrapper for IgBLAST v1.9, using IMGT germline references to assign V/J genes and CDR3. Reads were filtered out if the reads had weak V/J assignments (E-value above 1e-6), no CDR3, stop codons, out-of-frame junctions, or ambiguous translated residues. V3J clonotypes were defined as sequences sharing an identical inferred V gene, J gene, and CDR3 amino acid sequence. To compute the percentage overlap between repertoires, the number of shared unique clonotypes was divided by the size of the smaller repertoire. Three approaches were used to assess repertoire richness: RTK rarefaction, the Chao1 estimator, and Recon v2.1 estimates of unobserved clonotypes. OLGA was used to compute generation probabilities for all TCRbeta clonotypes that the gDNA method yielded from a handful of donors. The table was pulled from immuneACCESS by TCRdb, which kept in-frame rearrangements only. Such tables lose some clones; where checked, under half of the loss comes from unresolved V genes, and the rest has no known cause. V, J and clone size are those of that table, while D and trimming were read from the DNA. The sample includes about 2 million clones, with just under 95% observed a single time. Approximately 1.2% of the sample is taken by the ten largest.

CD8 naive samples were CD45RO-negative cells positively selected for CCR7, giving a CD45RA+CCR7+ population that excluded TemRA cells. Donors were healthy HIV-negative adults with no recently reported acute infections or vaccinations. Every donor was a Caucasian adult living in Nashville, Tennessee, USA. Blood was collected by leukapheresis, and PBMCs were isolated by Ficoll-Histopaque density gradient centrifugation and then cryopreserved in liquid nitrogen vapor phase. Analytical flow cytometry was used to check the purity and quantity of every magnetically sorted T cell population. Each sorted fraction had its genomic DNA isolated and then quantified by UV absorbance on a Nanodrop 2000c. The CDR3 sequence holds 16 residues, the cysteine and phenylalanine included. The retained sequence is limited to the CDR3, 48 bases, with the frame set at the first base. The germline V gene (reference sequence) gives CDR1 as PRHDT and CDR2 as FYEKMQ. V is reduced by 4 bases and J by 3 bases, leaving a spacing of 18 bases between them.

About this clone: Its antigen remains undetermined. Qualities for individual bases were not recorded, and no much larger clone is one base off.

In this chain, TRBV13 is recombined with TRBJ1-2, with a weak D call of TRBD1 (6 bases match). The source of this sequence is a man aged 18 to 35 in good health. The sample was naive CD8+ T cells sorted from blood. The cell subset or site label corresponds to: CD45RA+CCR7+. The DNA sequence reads TGTGCCAGCAGCTCCCCGGTCGAGGGGGGAGACTATGGCTACACCTTC. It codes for CASSSPVEGGDYGYTF.